This T cell receptor (beta chain) is drawn from a study of shared clonotypes between healthy human individuals. Study-level information: Every donor yielded three CD4 naive, three CD4 memory, two CD8 naive and one CD8 memory plate. Overall study findings and caveats: What naive subsets generally showed was a larger estimated richness than memory subsets showed.

About this clone itself: Its cognate antigen is unknown.

Method: immunoSEQ multiplex PCR; TCRdb's copy keeps in-frame clones and lacks some. Here the sample spans 2 million to 2.5 million clones, about nine tenths being singletons. The receptor comes from a man in his late teens or twenties in good health. Some clones in this sample may be carry-over from other donors' samples. Source material: naive CD4+ T cells from PBMCs. Subset denoted: CD45RA+ positively selected.

DNA for the CDR3: TGTGCCAGCAGTTCGAGGGGGGTTGGCTCCTACGAGCAGTACTTC. It is translated as CASSSRGVGSYEQYF. The gene calls are TRBV6-5 and TRBJ2-7, with D perhaps TRBD1 or TRBD2 (6 bases each). The CDR3 consists of 15 residues. V gave up 4 bases and J gave up 0 bases, with 13 bases separating them. Germline V gene data show CDR1 as MNHEY and CDR2 as SVGAGI.